One sample yielded the 31 T cell receptor beta chains listed below, sequenced in a study of cytomegalovirus exposure and HLA in healthy donors. The PCR was carried out with 60 Vbeta primers and 13 Jbeta primers. Clones were sequenced by immunoSEQ multiplex PCR, and TCRdb holds only the in-frame ones, with some missing. The sample contains over 100,000 clones, approximately 80% of which appear only once. Specimen: PBMCs. These receptors all stem from a woman aged 40 to 50 in good health and CMV-seronegative.

V and J are TRBV4-3 and TRBJ1-5; D perhaps matches TRBD1 (6 bases). The germline V and J ends were trimmed by 3 bases and 0 bases, with 9 bases remaining between them. Germline lookup yields CDR1 LGHNA and CDR2 YSLEER. The CDR3 is made up of 15 amino acids. In DNA, the CDR3 is TGCGCCAGCAGCCAGACGGACAGTAGCAATCAGCCCCAGCATTTT. It codes for CASSQTDSSNQPQHF.

This clone was counted a single time. The chain couples TRBV9 to TRBJ1-2; D unclear. V was trimmed by 5 bases and J by 2 bases, leaving 7 bases between them. Germline V CDR1 and CDR2: SGDLS, YYNGEE. The CDR3 length is 12 residues. The CDR3 reads CASSAYNYGYTF. The CDR3 nucleotides read TGTGCCAGCAGTGCCTACAACTATGGCTACACCTTC.

The V gene is TRBV4-1, the J gene TRBJ1-1; D might be TRBD1 (5 bases). CDR3 size: 18 residues. Germline V CDR1 and CDR2: MGHRA, YSYEKL. V was trimmed by 1 base and J by 3 bases, leaving 21 bases between them. DNA for the CDR3: TGCGCCAGCAGCCAAGTCGTCAGGGTAACCGGTAGTGACACTGAAGCTTTCTTT. It translates to CASSQVVRVTGSDTEAFF.

This chain links TRBV5-1 with TRBJ2-5; D is possibly TRBD2 (6 bases). Germline V gene sequence: CDR1 SGHRS, CDR2 YFSETQ. V lost 0 bases, J lost 0 bases, and 18 bases lay in between. CDR3 length equals 18 residues. The CDR3 reads CASSLGRGGRNYQETQYF. The CDR3 DNA follows: TGCGCCAGCAGCTTGGGGAGGGGAGGACGAAATTACCAAGAGACCCAGTACTTC.

This clone was observed a handful of times. CDR3 residues: CASSRGQGNTIYF. The CDR3 nucleotides read TGTGCCAGTTCAAGGGGGCAAGGAAACACCATATATTTT. The chain links TRBV27 to TRBJ1-3; 7 positions agree with TRBD1. The trim removed 9 bases at V and 4 bases at J, leaving 6 bases unmatched. In germline, CDR1 is MNHEY, CDR2 SMNVEV (reference sequence). This CDR3 is built from 13 residues.

The V and J genes are TRBV6-6 and TRBJ1-2; D may be TRBD1 (6 bases). V was shortened by 6 bases and J by 1 base, with 18 bases between the two germline ends. Germline V gives CDR1 MNHNY, CDR2 SVGAGI (reference sequence). CDR3 length equals 16 residues. The CDR3 loop reads CASSPGQTLYNYGYTF. The CDR3 DNA sequence: TGTGCCAGCAGCCCCGGACAGACCTTATATAACTATGGCTACACCTTC.

V is TRBV27 and J is TRBJ2-7; possibly TRBD1 for D (6 bases). In germline, CDR1 is MNHEY, CDR2 SMNVEV (reference sequence). Between the trimmed V and J ends, which lost 5 bases and 2 bases, there was a span of 22 bases. The CDR3 is made up of 17 amino acids. Written as DNA, the CDR3 is TGTGCCAGCAGTACCTTGGGGGCCGGCCATGGGCCCTACGAGCAGTACTTC. This codes for CASSTLGAGHGPYEQYF.

The rearrangement uses TRBV27 and TRBJ2-1; 14 bases match TRBD2. With 5 bases clipped from V and 7 bases from J, the junction kept 7 bases outside the gene matches. The CDR3 runs 16 residues. CDR1 and CDR2 from the germline V gene are MNHEY and SMNVEV (reference sequence). DNA of the CDR3: TGTGCCAGCAGTCCCTGGACTAGCGGGGGGTATAATGAGCAGTTCTTC. Its translation: CASSPWTSGGYNEQFF.

V gene TRBV7-2 combines with J gene TRBJ2-7; 12 bases fit TRBD1. CDR1 is SGHTA and CDR2 is FQGNSA in the germline V gene. The CDR3 is 16 residues long. The ends lost 5 bases at V and 5 bases at J; junction bases unmatched: 10. CDR3 sequence: CASSTGTGGKGNEQYF. Written as DNA, the CDR3 is TGTGCCAGCAGCACCGGGACAGGGGGCAAAGGGAACGAGCAGTACTTC.

A few counts support this clone. The chain joins TRBV5-6 to TRBJ1-1, with D possibly being TRBD1 (6 bases). Germline CDR1 reads SGHDT; CDR2 reads YYEEEE. The CDR3 is 16 amino acids. Trimming removed 5 bases from V and 4 bases from J, with 21 bases in between. This chain's CDR3 is CASSPVLQGRGTEAFF. The CDR3 DNA follows: TGTGCCAGCAGTCCGGTACTACAGGGAAGGGGCACTGAAGCTTTCTTT. Complete variable domain (other parts from reference TRBV5-6 and TRBJ1-1): DAGVTQSPTHLIKTRGQQVTLRCSPKSGHDTVSWYQQALGQGPQFIFQYYEEEERQRGNFPDRFSGHQFPNYSSELNVNALLLGDSALYLCASSPVLQGRGTEAFFGQGTRLTVV.

The rearrangement links TRBV19 to TRBJ1-1, with a weak D call TRBD1 (5 bases). Germline loops: CDR1 LNHDA, CDR2 SQIVND (reference sequence). The CDR3 is made up of 11 amino acids. Trimming took off 7 bases at V and 5 bases at J, with 8 bases between the two ends. The CDR3 protein is CASKRGTEAFF. The CDR3 nucleotides are TGTGCCAGTAAGCGGGGGACTGAAGCTTTCTTT.

This chain joins TRBV5-4 and TRBJ2-2; maybe TRBD1 (6 bases). Germline CDR1 is SGHNT and CDR2 is YYREEE (reference sequence). The germline V and J ends were trimmed by 4 bases and 1 base, with 14 bases remaining between them. The CDR3 has 16 amino acids. CDR3 DNA: TGTGCCAGCAGCCGCCCAGGGGAAAGGAACACCGGGGAGCTGTTTTTT. The encoded protein is CASSRPGERNTGELFF.

This clone appeared once. The chain couples TRBV25-1 to TRBJ2-1; 7 bases line up with TRBD2. V shed 0 bases and J 7 bases; nucleotides not matched to a gene: 3. CDR1 is MGHDK and CDR2 is SYGVNS in the germline V gene. The length of the CDR3 is 14 residues. CDR3: CASSEYGGRNEQFF. The DNA of the CDR3 is TGTGCCAGCAGTGAATACGGGGGGAGAAATGAGCAGTTCTTC.

This clone occurred a few times. The rearrangement uses TRBV18 and TRBJ1-2; TRBD1 agrees at 7 bases. The CDR3 is 15 amino acids. The germline CDR1 and CDR2 sequences are KGHSH and LQKENI. With V trimmed by 6 bases and J by 8 bases, 15 bases remained unmatched. CDR3 bases: TGTGCCAGCTCGCCCCCCGGCGGACAGGCTGACGGCTACACCTTC. Protein: CASSPPGGQADGYTF.

Only one count was recorded for this clone. The V gene is TRBV6-6, the J gene TRBJ2-7, with TRBD1 identical over 7 bases. The CDR3 sequence is 15 residues long. J was trimmed by 0 bases and V by 0 bases; bases with no gene match: 2. CDR1 MNHNY and CDR2 SVGAGI come from the germline V gene (reference sequence). The CDR3 loop is CASSYSGQDSYEQYF. The CDR3 coding sequence is TGTGCCAGCAGTTACTCCGGACAGGACTCCTACGAGCAGTACTTC.

The V gene is TRBV5-6, the J gene TRBJ2-7; TRBD2 might be the D (6 bases). Germline V gene lookup returns CDR1 SGHDT and CDR2 YYEEEE. This CDR3 contains 14 residues. The V end lost 7 bases, the J end lost 2 bases, and 16 bases lay between the germline ends. In DNA form, the CDR3 reads TGTGCCAGCCTCGCGGGGCCCACTCCCTACGAGCAGTACTTC. This encodes CASLAGPTPYEQYF.

The V gene is TRBV6-1, the J gene TRBJ1-4; no firm D call. The CDR3 totals 15 residues. V gave up 8 bases and J gave up 0 bases, with 13 bases separating them. Germline CDR1 is MNHNS and CDR2 is SASEGT. CDR3 residues: CASRVNTATNEKLFF. In DNA, the CDR3 is TGTGCCAGCCGAGTTAATACGGCAACTAATGAAAAACTGTTTTTT.

The V call is TRBV19, the J call TRBJ1-4; weak D call: TRBD1 (5 bases). Trimming pared 6 bases from V and 6 bases from J, leaving 17 bases between. The CDR3 has 15 residues. Germline V CDR1 and CDR2: LNHDA, SQIVND (reference sequence). The DNA for the CDR3 is TGTGCCAGTAGGATGCAGGGAAGGGATTATGAAAAACTGTTTTTT. This encodes CASRMQGRDYEKLFF.

The V gene is TRBV7-9, the J gene TRBJ2-1, with D possibly matching TRBD1 (5 bases). Germline loops: CDR1 SEHNR, CDR2 FQNEAQ (reference sequence). Trimming shortened V by 4 bases and J by 10 bases, and 11 bases separated the two germline ends. The CDR3 consists of 12 residues. CDR3 amino acids: CASSSNPGEQFF. The CDR3 nucleotides are TGTGCCAGCAGCTCTAATCCAGGGGAGCAGTTCTTC.

The rearrangement joins TRBV18 to TRBJ2-7; tentative D call: TRBD2 (5 bases). The length of the CDR3 is 16 residues. Deletions cut 1 base from V and 6 bases from J, with 19 bases between. Germline V gene sequence: CDR1 KGHSH, CDR2 LQKENI. CDR3 in DNA: TGTGCCAGCTCACCACTACAGTCACTTGACGCGGGCGAGCAGTACTTC. Encoded protein: CASSPLQSLDAGEQYF.

The genes are TRBV27 and TRBJ1-2; TRBD1 agrees at 7 bases. CDR1 and CDR2 (germline): MNHEY, SMNVEV (reference sequence). V gave up 6 bases and J gave up 1 base; unmatched junction bases: 8. The CDR3 consists of 15 residues. The CDR3 here is CASRPRDSVNYGYTF. In DNA, the CDR3 is TGTGCCAGCAGACCCCGGGACAGCGTTAACTATGGCTACACCTTC.

The V gene is TRBV9, the J gene TRBJ2-5, with unresolved D. Trimming took off 4 bases at V and 4 bases at J, with 8 bases between the two ends. CDR3 length equals 12 residues. Germline V CDR1 and CDR2: SGDLS, YYNGEE. The CDR3 is CASSPHGETQYF. In DNA form, the CDR3 reads TGTGCCAGCAGCCCGCACGGAGAGACCCAGTACTTC.

The chain employs TRBV28 and TRBJ2-1; D remains unclear. Trimming left V 10 bases short and J 3 bases short, with 16 bases between. The germline V gene has CDR1 MDHEN and CDR2 SYDVKM. This CDR3 has 14 amino acids. The CDR3 nucleotides read TGTGCCACCCAGGCCCCTAAAGACTACAATGAGCAGTTCTTC. Translating gives CATQAPKDYNEQFF.

This chain links TRBV2 with TRBJ2-5; the match to TRBD2 covers 7 bases. CDR1 is SNHLY, CDR2 FYNNEI, per germline. The trim removed 9 bases at V and 4 bases at J, leaving 11 bases unmatched. The CDR3 is made up of 14 amino acids. The CDR3 loop reads CARGIGWEGETQYF. In DNA form, the CDR3 reads TGTGCCAGAGGGATCGGATGGGAGGGAGAGACCCAGTACTTC.

As regards this clone: This specimen includes other DNA sequences encoding the same CDR3. The CDR3 protein is CASSLQGSNTEAFF. CDR3 sequence (DNA): TGTGCCAGCAGCCTACAGGGTTCCAACACTGAAGCTTTCTTT. The V gene is TRBV7-9, the J gene TRBJ1-1, with a tentative D call TRBD1 (6 bases). The CDR3 has 14 amino acids. The V end lost 5 bases, the J end lost 2 bases, and 12 bases lay between the germline ends. Germline V lookup: CDR1 SEHNR, CDR2 FQNEAQ (reference sequence).

The chain joins TRBV5-1 to TRBJ1-6; 7 bases are a match to TRBD1. The V segment lost 0 bases and the J segment 8 bases; nucleotides outside the gene matches: 2. Per the germline V gene, CDR1 is SGHRS and CDR2 is YFSETQ. CDR3 length equals 14 residues. CDR3 in DNA: TGCGCCAGCAGCTTGGTTCAGGGGGATTCACCCCTCCACTTT. Protein: CASSLVQGDSPLHF.

The chain has TRBV2 and TRBJ2-3, with unresolved D. Germline CDR1 and CDR2: SNHLY and FYNNEI. The CDR3 has 14 residues. V was shortened by 4 bases and J by 4 bases, with 12 bases between the two germline ends. CDR3 nucleotide sequence: TGTGCCAGCAGTGTCCGAGAGCCCCCAGATACGCAGTATTTT. Encoded protein: CASSVREPPDTQYF. The full variable domain, in which reference TRBV2 and TRBJ2-3 provide the parts outside the CDR3, is EPEVTQTPSHQVTQMGQEVILRCVPISNHLYFYWYRQILGQKVEFLVSFYNNEISEKSEIFDDQFSVERPDGSNFTLKIRSTKLEDSAMYFCASSVREPPDTQYFGPGTRLTVL.

The rearrangement joins TRBV5-4 to TRBJ2-7; tentatively, D is TRBD2 (6 bases). V shed 2 bases and J shed 6 bases, with 15 bases lying between them. From germline, CDR1 is SGHNT and CDR2 YYREEE (reference sequence). The CDR3 spans 14 residues. The CDR3 DNA sequence: TGTGCCAGCAGCTTAGACGGAGGGTTCGGCGAGCAGTACTTC. Translating gives CASSLDGGFGEQYF.

The chain recombines TRBV28 with TRBJ1-2; the D gene is possibly TRBD1 (6 bases). The CDR3 length is 13 residues. V was clipped by 6 bases and J by 6 bases, with 14 bases between them. Looked up from germline, CDR1 is MDHEN and CDR2 is SYDVKM. CDR3 sequence: CASSQGFGDGYTF. In DNA form, the CDR3 reads TGTGCCAGCAGCCAGGGGTTTGGGGATGGCTACACCTTC.

This chain connects TRBV5-1 to TRBJ1-6, with D uncertain. The CDR3 contains 14 residues. V lost 4 bases to trimming and J lost 1 base, with 6 bases between them. Germline V gives CDR1 SGHRS, CDR2 YFSETQ. The CDR3 spells CASSPGSYNSPLHF. The CDR3 DNA reads as TGCGCCAGCAGCCCGGGGTCCTATAATTCACCCCTCCACTTT.

The chain employs TRBV18 and TRBJ1-4, with 8 bases that match TRBD1. V was clipped by 4 bases and J by 5 bases; unmatched bases: 9. Germline CDR1 and CDR2: KGHSH and LQKENI. The CDR3 runs to 16 residues. The CDR3 protein is CASSLSGQGLNEKLFF. CDR3 DNA sequence: TGTGCCAGCTCACTATCCGGACAGGGTTTAAATGAAAAACTGTTTTTT.